Following are 7 T cell receptor beta chains from one sample sequenced in a study of T-cell memory formation after mild COVID-19. TCRdb processed the 5' RACE reads anew with MiXCR; each CDR3 protein has one entry. In the table there are under 200,000 distinct CDR3 sequences, roughly 12% of which are singletons. The sample comprised PBMCs or a T cell subset sorted from them (not recorded which). The receptors shown here come from a man between 18 and 29 years old who had mild COVID-19 (a few samples of this study predate the infection). Cell type and time point are not known.

This clonotype was recorded a few times. The chain employs TRBV5-4 and TRBJ1-2; 9 nucleotides line up with TRBD1. The junction had 12 bases not matched to a gene; V was cut back by 4 bases and J by 8 bases. Germline V CDR1 and CDR2: SGHNT, YYREEE (reference sequence). CDR3 length equals 15 residues. The CDR3 reads CASSRGQGQGRGYTF. The DNA for the CDR3 is TGTGCCAGCAGCCGTGGACAGGGGCAGGGTCGGGGCTACACCTTC. Using reference TRBV5-4 and TRBJ1-2 for the parts outside the CDR3, the full variable domain is ETGVTQSPTHLIKTRGQQVTLRCSSQSGHNTVSWYQQALGQGPQFIFQYYREEENGRGNFPPRFSGLQFPNYSSELNVNALELDDSALYLCASSRGQGQGRGYTFGSGTRLTVV.

The sample holds a few counts of this clonotype. V usage is TRBV5-1 and J usage is TRBJ2-1, with 10 bases identical to TRBD2. Germline CDR1 and CDR2: SGHRS and YFSETQ. V lost 0 bases to trimming and J lost 2 bases; unmatched junction nucleotides: 5. CDR3 length equals 17 residues. The CDR3 DNA reads as TGCGCCAGCAGCTTGGCTCCTAGCGGGGGCCCCTACAATGAGCAGTTCTTC. It translates to CASSLAPSGGPYNEQFF.

The table lists this clonotype with a few counts. The DNA of the CDR3 is TGTGCCAGCAGTCCGGGGGGCCTGGAGACCCAGTACTTC. Protein: CASSPGGLETQYF. This chain connects TRBV5-4 to TRBJ2-5; maybe TRBD2 (7 bases). The CDR3 sequence is 13 residues long. The V end lost 5 bases, the J end lost 5 bases, and 13 bases lay between the germline ends. From germline, CDR1 is SGHNT and CDR2 YYREEE (reference sequence).

The chain recombines TRBV7-8 with TRBJ2-5; 9 bases are shared with TRBD1. Germline CDR1 and CDR2: SGHVS and FQNEAQ. The CDR3 is made up of 16 amino acids. After removal of 3 bases from V and 4 bases from J, the junction contained 9 bases not matched to a gene. The CDR3 spells CASSLHWTGEGETQYF. The CDR3 nucleotides read TGTGCCAGCAGCTTGCATTGGACAGGGGAGGGAGAGACCCAGTACTTC.

A few counts support this clonotype. The CDR3 reads CASSVAGTGHQFF. CDR3 nucleotides: TGTGCCAGCAGCGTGGCCGGGACAGGGCATCAGTTCTTC. The chain is built from TRBV9 and TRBJ2-1, with TRBD1 identical over 9 bases. Germline CDR1 reads SGDLS; CDR2 reads YYNGEE. The V gene end was trimmed by 2 bases and the J gene end by 13 bases; junction bases not matched to a gene: 7. This CDR3 is built from 13 residues.

In its sample, this clonotype was seen a few times. This chain connects TRBV7-2 to TRBJ2-5; 7 positions match TRBD2. The J segment lost 5 bases and the V segment lost 5 bases, leaving 17 bases of the junction unmatched. Germline V lookup: CDR1 SGHTA, CDR2 FQGNSA. The CDR3 is 17 residues long. The CDR3 DNA is TGTGCCAGCAGCGTAGGGCGGGGGAGCCGGAGCCATGAGACCCAGTACTTC. This encodes CASSVGRGSRSHETQYF. The entire variable domain, with the rest obtained from reference TRBV7-2 and TRBJ2-5, is as follows: GAGVSQSPSNKVTEKGKDVELRCDPISGHTALYWYRQSLGQGLEFLIYFQGNSAPDKSGLPSDRFSAERTGGSVSTLTIQRTQQEDSAVYLCASSVGRGSRSHETQYFGPGTRLLVL.

In its sample, this clonotype was seen many times. The chain is built from TRBV10-3 and TRBJ1-1, with D perhaps matching TRBD1 (5 bases). The V end lost 6 bases, the J end lost 1 base, and 9 bases lay between the germline ends. The germline V gene encodes CDR1 ENHRY and CDR2 SYGVKD. This CDR3 spans 13 amino acids. The CDR3 sequence: CAIRGTGNTEAFF. Here the CDR3 DNA reads TGTGCCATCAGGGGGACGGGGAACACTGAAGCTTTCTTT.